This T cell receptor (beta chain) was captured in a study of regulatory T cells in long-lasting Graves disease. HTBI primers from iRepertoire and Arm-PCR of CDR3 regions yielded the TCR beta libraries. TCRdb analysed the multiplex PCR reads with MiXCR anew, one entry per CDR3 protein. The sample has about 400,000 distinct CDR3 sequences; more than 20% are singletons. From germline, CDR1 is MGHRA and CDR2 YSYEKL. The length of the CDR3 is 17 residues. V lost 0 bases and J lost 1, with 13 bases in between. The time point: persistent/refractory GD, antithyroid drugs over 5 years with positive TRAb. Generation of the TCR library employed RNA extracted from PBMCs. With regard to this clonotype: Its antigen is currently unknown.

Study outcomes and limitations: With a small sample size, accuracy may have been reduced. Persistent disease preferred TRBV28, TRBJ1-2 and TRBJ2-5; new disease, TRBV20-1 and TRBJ2-1. Reduced TCR diversity was observed in persistent Graves' patients versus newly diagnosed patients.

The chain combines TRBV4-1 with TRBJ1-5, with D perhaps TRBD1 (5 bases). The sample in question was peripheral blood mononuclear cells (PBMCs), obtained when the disease was refractory, from a patient treated with antithyroid drugs. This sequence originates from a female donor with Graves disease. CDR3 amino acids: CASSQEVPGGSNQPQHF. CDR3 coding DNA: TGCGCCAGCAGCCAAGAGGTTCCGGGGGGGAGCAATCAGCCCCAGCATTTT.